This T cell receptor (beta chain) came from a study of T-cell reconstitution after alpha-beta-depleted transplantation in children. Unique molecular identifiers tagged the TCRbeta library. Via MiXCR, TCRdb re-called the PCR reads, giving one row per CDR3 protein. Among some 490,000 distinct CDR3 sequences listed, around 13% were seen once. This clonotype was observed at least ten times. The V gene's germline CDR1 is MNHEY and CDR2 SVGEGT. This CDR3 is built from 15 residues. This receptor was identified in a human donor who donated a stem cell graft to a child with combined immunodeficiency. The chain uses TRBV6-2 or TRBV6-3 and TRBJ2-3; possible D gene TRBD1, 5 bases. Material: PBMCs from the stem cell graft donor, obtained from the stem cell graft. The CDR3 DNA sequence: TGTACCACTGGGGCGACGGGTGTGGGCACAGATACGCAGTATTTT. This codes for CTTGATGVGTDTQYF.